The sequence of this T cell receptor beta chain was determined in a study of cytomegalovirus exposure and HLA in healthy donors. Broader study findings: Investigators reported 150 to 200 TCR beta chains as tied to cytomegalovirus.

With regard to this clone: Its antigen is unidentified.

This PCR relied on a set of 60 Vbeta primers and 13 Jbeta primers. Data came from immunoSEQ multiplex PCR; TCRdb stores just in-frame clones and leaves some out. The data show about 160,000 clones, about 76% seen once. Trimming removed 2 bases from V and 9 bases from J, with 16 bases in between. Germline V gene data show CDR1 as WNHNN and CDR2 as SYGVQD (reference sequence). This CDR3 comprises 14 residues. This receptor was identified in a female donor in good health and CMV-seronegative. The V and J genes are TRBV10-1 and TRBJ1-2; D possibly corresponds to TRBD1 (6 bases). Sequencing was performed on PBMCs. CDR3 loop: CASSEDLTGRSYTF. CDR3 in DNA: TGCGCCAGCAGTGAGGACCTAACAGGGAGAAGCTACACCTTC.